A single sample is the source of the 14 T cell receptor beta chains below, sequenced in a study of shared T cell receptors in the human thymus. TCRdb's copy holds only in-frame clones and misses some; the assay was immunoSEQ multiplex PCR. The data contain about 610,000 clones, 88% of them singletons. The same sample was also used in a study of human thymus T cells.

Input material: thymocytes. The receptor set was obtained from a boy younger than two with a congenital heart defect.

The chain employs TRBV5-1 and TRBJ2-2; 7 positions match TRBD1. J lost 6 bases, V lost 0 bases, and 11 bases had no gene match. This CDR3 is 17 amino acids long. Germline assignment: CDR1 SGHRS and CDR2 YFSETQ. Here the CDR3 reads CASSLGTGDKGSGELFF. In nucleotides, the CDR3 is TGCGCCAGCAGCTTGGGTACAGGGGATAAAGGGTCCGGGGAGCTGTTTTTT. The complete variable domain, with remaining parts taken from reference TRBV5-1 and TRBJ2-2, reads KAGVTQTPRYLIKTRGQQVTLSCSPISGHRSVSWYQQTPGQGLQFLFEYFSETQRNKGNFPGRFSGRQFSNSRSEMNVSTLELGDSALYLCASSLGTGDKGSGELFFGEGSRLTVL.

The CDR3 bases are TGTGCCAGTGAAAATTGGTCACAGGACGAGCAGTACTTC. Translated, it gives CASENWSQDEQYF. The chain carries TRBV2 and TRBJ2-5; the D gene is possibly TRBD1 (5 bases). The J call is doubtful: the DNA matches TRBJ2-7 better. The germline CDR1 and CDR2 sequences are SNHLY and FYNNEI. The CDR3 extends over 13 amino acids.

This clone occurred once. V and J are TRBV4-1 and TRBJ2-1; 14 bases are shared with TRBD2. The J segment lost 8 bases and the V segment lost 3 bases, leaving 18 bases of the junction unmatched. The germline gives CDR1 MGHRA, CDR2 YSYEKL. The length of the CDR3 is 20 residues. The CDR3 bases are TGCGCCAGCAGCCACGGCACGACTAGCGGGAGGGCCTATCTTTGTGATGAGCAGTTCTTC. It codes for CASSHGTTSGRAYLCDEQFF.

The V gene is TRBV27, the J gene TRBJ2-3; TRBD1 agrees at 8 bases. Germline V lookup: CDR1 MNHEY, CDR2 SMNVEV (reference sequence). V lost 8 bases and J lost 0; bases outside the gene matches: 7. The CDR3 sequence is 15 residues long. CDR3 sequence: CASRTQGASTDTQYF. CDR3 nucleotide sequence: TGTGCCAGCCGTACCCAGGGGGCGAGCACAGATACGCAGTATTTT.

The chain couples TRBV19 to TRBJ2-5; TRBD2 matches at 13 bases. Germline assignment: CDR1 LNHDA and CDR2 SQIVND (reference sequence). V was pared by 6 bases and J by 5 bases, with 12 bases of the junction left unmatched. The CDR3 is 17 amino acids. CDR3: CASSKKTSGRARETQYF. As DNA, the CDR3 is TGTGCCAGTAGCAAAAAAACTAGCGGGAGGGCTCGGGAGACCCAGTACTTC.

The rearrangement links TRBV6-5 to TRBJ1-3; possible D gene TRBD1, 6 bases. CDR1 MNHEY and CDR2 SVGAGI come from the germline V gene. The CDR3 totals 15 residues. The V and J ends lost 5 bases and 2 bases respectively, with 13 bases between them. In nucleotides, the CDR3 is TGTGCCAGCAGTCCTACAGGGTTTCCTGGAAACACCATATATTTT. Its translation is CASSPTGFPGNTIYF.

The rearrangement joins TRBV25-1 to TRBJ2-7, with D possibly matching TRBD2 (6 bases). CDR3 length: 15 residues. Germline V lookup: CDR1 MGHDK, CDR2 SYGVNS. V lost 4 bases, J lost 6 bases, and 19 bases lay in between. The chain's CDR3 is CASSGGSGDRGEQYF. For the CDR3, the DNA is TGTGCCAGCAGTGGAGGTAGCGGAGATCGGGGCGAGCAGTACTTC.

V gene TRBV5-8 combines with J gene TRBJ1-2, with D perhaps TRBD1 (6 bases). The CDR3 has 18 residues. The germline V gene has CDR1 SGHTS and CDR2 YDEGEE. V lost 0 bases and J lost 1, with 19 bases in between. The CDR3 here is CASSLGLQGSLLNYGYTF. In DNA, the CDR3 is TGTGCCAGCAGCTTGGGGCTTCAGGGGAGTCTCCTTAACTATGGCTACACCTTC.

There are a few counts of this clone. The CDR3 here is CASRFNPSGRALNEQFF. In nucleotides, the CDR3 is TGTGCCAGCAGATTTAACCCTAGCGGGAGGGCCCTTAATGAGCAGTTCTTC. V is TRBV7-9 and J is TRBJ2-1, with TRBD2 matching 12 bases. Germline-derived CDR1 and CDR2 are SEHNR and FQNEAQ (reference sequence). Trimming cost V 6 bases and J 7 bases; bases outside gene matches: 13. The CDR3 is 17 residues long.

The chain couples TRBV2 to TRBJ2-7; 10 nucleotides match TRBD1. With V trimmed by 7 bases and J by 2 bases, 8 bases remained unmatched. Germline V gene sequence: CDR1 SNHLY, CDR2 FYNNEI. CDR3 length equals 15 residues. The CDR3 spells CASTAGTGETYEQYF. CDR3 nucleotide sequence: TGTGCCAGCACCGCAGGGACAGGGGAAACCTACGAGCAGTACTTC.

This sequence joins TRBV10-1 and TRBJ1-5; 7 bases are shared with TRBD1. V lost 4 bases and J lost 5; bases outside the gene matches: 11. There are 16 residues in the CDR3. Germline CDR1 is WNHNN and CDR2 is SYGVQD (reference sequence). The CDR3 DNA is TGCGCCAGCAGTGCCCTCCCGGGACAGCTTCATCAGCCCCAGCATTTT. Protein product: CASSALPGQLHQPQHF.

V is TRBV28 and J is TRBJ1-3; 8 bases match TRBD1. The ends lost 5 bases at V and 4 bases at J; junction bases unmatched: 10. Germline CDR1 MDHEN, CDR2 SYDVKM. The CDR3 is made up of 16 amino acids. The CDR3 nucleotides are TGTGCCAGCAGTCCCCATCCAGGGGGCATCGGAAACACCATATATTTT. Translated: CASSPHPGGIGNTIYF.

The chain uses TRBV6-5 and TRBJ2-7, with D perhaps TRBD2 (6 bases). Germline lookup yields CDR1 MNHEY and CDR2 SVGAGI. Trimming shortened V by 6 bases and J by 2 bases, and 14 bases separated the two germline ends. The CDR3 is made up of 14 amino acids. CDR3 nucleotide sequence: TGTGCCAGCAGAACCGGGGGAAAACCCTACGAGCAGTACTTC. It codes for CASRTGGKPYEQYF.

The rearrangement links TRBV7-2 to TRBJ2-5; TRBD2 matches at 11 bases. This CDR3 region has 17 residues. Germline CDR1 SGHTA, CDR2 FQGNSA. The trim removed 2 bases at V and 1 base at J, leaving 6 bases unmatched. The CDR3 DNA is TGTGCCAGCAGCTTACCGGGACTAGCGGTCCCCCAAGAGACCCAGTACTTC. Its translation is CASSLPGLAVPQETQYF. The variable domain in full, completed from reference TRBV7-2 and TRBJ2-5, reads GAGVSQSPSNKVTEKGKDVELRCDPISGHTALYWYRQSLGQGLEFLIYFQGNSAPDKSGLPSDRFSAERTGGSVSTLTIQRTQQEDSAVYLCASSLPGLAVPQETQYFGPGTRLLVL.